The T cell receptor (beta chain) described here comes from a study of OX40 agonist ivuxolimab in advanced cancers. Background on the study: Partial responses were achieved by three patients: one hepatocellular carcinoma, two cutaneous melanoma.

Repertoires were generated with immunoSEQ multiplex PCR, while TCRdb's copy carries only in-frame clones and drops some. The table includes around 82,000 clones, more than 70% detected once. This sample comprised CD4+ or CD8+ T cells sorted from blood, obtained in a trial of the OX40 agonist ivuxolimab. The TCR sequence derives from an adult with an advanced solid tumor such as melanoma, head and neck, liver or kidney cancer.

Written as DNA, the CDR3 is TGTGCCAGCACCCGACTAGCAGGAACAGATACGCAGTATTTT. Translation gives CASTRLAGTDTQYF. The chain employs TRBV6-1 and TRBJ2-3; 7 nucleotides agree with TRBD2. The trim removed 7 bases at V and 3 bases at J, leaving 7 bases unmatched. Germline V gene data show CDR1 as MNHNS and CDR2 as SASEGT. CDR3 size: 14 residues.